This T cell receptor (beta chain) was documented in a study of cytomegalovirus exposure and HLA in healthy donors. Study context: The Caucasian-associated ancestry cluster contained 81% of the approximately 420 genotyped donors.

It was with 60 Vbeta and 13 Jbeta primers that the PCR ran. Assay: immunoSEQ multiplex PCR; the TCRdb copy retains only in-frame clones and omits some. The sample contains more than 85,000 clones, approximately 9% of which appear only once. The CDR3 extends over 11 amino acids. Germline values: CDR1 DFQATT, CDR2 SNEGSKA (reference sequence). This clone has only a few counts. Its target is unknown. General observations from the study: A later analysis linked a missense DCLRE1C variant to TCR beta V- and J-gene trimming. In an earlier analysis, productive rearrangement rates for most beta V segments clustered near 87% or 30%. Further analysis was carried out later, and it showed several of the most significant clusters appearing linked to common viral pathogens.

The sample taken for sequencing was PBMCs. V gene TRBV20-1 combines with J gene TRBJ2-7, with 7 bases aligning to TRBD1. This sequence was found in a man aged 45 to 65 in good health and CMV-seropositive. This chain's CDR3 is CSPTGAPEQYF. The CDR3, as DNA: TGCAGCCCCACAGGGGCCCCCGAGCAGTACTTC.